These T cell receptor beta chains were read from a single sample in a study of response to subunit inactivated influenza vaccine. TCRdb fed the RT-PCR reads into MiXCR, producing one record per CDR3 protein. Among more than 500,000 distinct CDR3 sequences, approximately 11% were seen once, and the ten largest hold roughly 11%. These same records also appear under a second study, on T cells expressing NK-cell markers.

The sequencing used PBMCs from blood, collected on the day of vaccination. The receptor source for this set is a man aged 45-65 years who received an inactivated influenza vaccine. Both conserved end residues are part of each CDR3. A D gene is named only where the DNA matches it firmly. Not every row has a clone size; where given, it reads once, few, many or a size class.

many,TRBV7-2,-,TRBJ1-2,CASSFPNYGYTF,TGTGCCAGCAGCTTCCCCAACTATGGCTACACCTTC
-,TRBV19,TRBD1,TRBJ2-1,CASSIERGTGNNEQFF,TGTGCCAGTAGTATAGAGCGTGGGACAGGGAACAATGAGCAGTTCTTC
few,TRBV7-2,-,TRBJ2-5,CASSLGGMGTQYF,TGTGCCAGCAGCTTAGGGGGAATGGGGACCCAGTACTTC
few,TRBV7-9,TRBD2,TRBJ2-3,CASSRAGAGDTQYF,TGTGCCAGCAGCAGAGCGGGGGCAGGAGATACGCAGTATTTT
few,TRBV12-3/TRBV12-4,-,TRBJ1-1,CASSGPRGAVFTEAFF,TGTGCCAGCAGTGGCCCCCGGGGGGCGGTTTTCACTGAAGCTTTCTTT
-,TRBV6-1,-,TRBJ2-2,CASKRAPHQGGELFF,TGTGCCAGCAAACGGGCCCCACACCAGGGCGGGGAGCTGTTTTTT
few,TRBV18,-,TRBJ2-1,CASSLEGTANEQFF,TGTGCCAGCTCACTAGAAGGGACCGCCAATGAGCAGTTCTTC
few,TRBV4-3,TRBD1,TRBJ2-7,CASSQVWDSGTYEQYF,TGCGCCAGCAGCCAAGTTTGGGACAGTGGGACCTACGAGCAGTACTTC
few,TRBV10-3,TRBD1,TRBJ1-4,CATGGDRGPPTPNEKLFF,TGTGCCACCGGGGGGGACAGGGGTCCACCAACACCAAATGAAAAACTGTTTTTT
many,TRBV4-2,TRBD1,TRBJ2-2,CASRTGDSWGGELFF,TGTGCCAGCAGGACAGGGGATTCATGGGGCGGGGAGCTGTTTTTT
few,TRBV28,TRBD2,TRBJ2-7,CASSLLTSGSSYEQYF,TGTGCCAGCAGTCTATTAACTAGCGGGAGCTCCTACGAGCAGTACTTC
many,TRBV2,-,TRBJ2-1,CASSEPLQGLISYNEQFF,TGTGCCAGCAGTGAACCTTTGCAGGGTTTAATTTCCTACAATGAGCAGTTCTTC
many,TRBV6-1,-,TRBJ2-4,CASTRDLTAKNIQYF,TGTGCCAGCACTAGGGACCTTACAGCCAAAAACATTCAGTACTTC
-,TRBV7-8,-,TRBJ1-4,CASSLIAGAAGEKLFF,TGTGCCAGCAGCTTAATTGCCGGGGCCGCCGGGGAAAAACTGTTTTTT